This TCR beta chain is drawn from a study of human T cells and chemical hapten exposure. On the study more broadly: Patch tests put 0.01% DPC on the upper back, read at 6 days.

Attachment of unique molecular identifiers to individual cDNA molecules was performed in the library. TCRdb reprocessed the RACE reads with MiXCR, giving one entry per CDR3 protein. Of a few hundred thousand distinct CDR3 sequences listed, nearly 5% were seen once; the top ten hold under 3%. Documented time point: patch test 1, 2 weeks after DPC sensitization. The treatment: therapeutic diphenylcyclopropenone sensitization with weekly scalp DPC. A few counts support this clonotype. The ends lost 2 bases at V and 5 bases at J; junction bases unmatched: 4. Germline V gives CDR1 SGHRS, CDR2 YFSETQ. The CDR3 spans 14 residues.

This sequence joins TRBV5-1 and TRBJ1-1; 9 bases align to TRBD1. The origin of this receptor is a woman between 50 and 59 years old with alopecia areata. Some clones in this sample may be carry-over from other donors' samples. Material: whole blood, obtained in connection with sensitization to the hapten diphenylcyclopropenone (DPC). The CDR3 coding sequence is TGCGCCAGCAGCTTACAGGGGGCGCCAACTGAAGCTTTCTTT. As protein: CASSLQGAPTEAFF.